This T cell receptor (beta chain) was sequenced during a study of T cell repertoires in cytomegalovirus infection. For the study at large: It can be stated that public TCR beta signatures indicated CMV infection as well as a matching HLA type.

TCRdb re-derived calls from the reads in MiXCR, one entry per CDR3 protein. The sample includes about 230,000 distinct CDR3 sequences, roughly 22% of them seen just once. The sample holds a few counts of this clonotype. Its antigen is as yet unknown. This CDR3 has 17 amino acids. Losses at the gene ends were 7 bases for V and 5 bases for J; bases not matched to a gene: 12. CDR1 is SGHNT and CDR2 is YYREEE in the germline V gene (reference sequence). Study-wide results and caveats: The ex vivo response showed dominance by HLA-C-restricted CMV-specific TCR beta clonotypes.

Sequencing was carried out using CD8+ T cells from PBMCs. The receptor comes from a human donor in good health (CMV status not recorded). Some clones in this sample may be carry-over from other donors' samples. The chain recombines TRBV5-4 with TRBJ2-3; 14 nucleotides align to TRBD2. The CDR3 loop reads CASSLWRGLAGEDTQYF. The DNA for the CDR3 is TGTGCCAGCTCACTCTGGCGGGGACTAGCGGGGGAAGATACGCAGTATTTT.